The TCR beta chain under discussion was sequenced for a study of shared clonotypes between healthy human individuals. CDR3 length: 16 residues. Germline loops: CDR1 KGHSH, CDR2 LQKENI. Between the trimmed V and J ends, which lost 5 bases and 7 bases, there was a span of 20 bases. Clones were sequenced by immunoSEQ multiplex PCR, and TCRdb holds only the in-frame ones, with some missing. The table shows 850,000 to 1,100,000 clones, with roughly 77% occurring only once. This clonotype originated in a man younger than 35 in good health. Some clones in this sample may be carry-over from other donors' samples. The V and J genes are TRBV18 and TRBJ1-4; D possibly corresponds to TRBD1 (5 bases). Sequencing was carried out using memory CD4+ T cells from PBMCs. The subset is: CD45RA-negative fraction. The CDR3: CASSTTLGVLGEKLFF. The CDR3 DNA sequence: TGTGCCAGCTCAACTACGTTGGGGGTGCTGGGTGAAAAACTGTTTTTT. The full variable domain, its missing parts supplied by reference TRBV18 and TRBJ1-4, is NAGVMQNPRHLVRRRGQEARLRCSPMKGHSHVYWYRQLPEEGLKFMVYLQKENIIDESGMPKERFSAEFPKEGPSILRIQQVVRGDSAAYFCASSTTLGVLGEKLFFGSGTQLSVL.